Sequencing of this TCR beta chain was carried out in a study of T cells after yellow fever vaccination. The study's findings and limits: The booster response re-showed most primary clones: 95% to 96% CD4, around 85% CD8.

5'RACE template switching produced TCR cDNA carrying a universal primer site and UMIs. MiXCR was run by TCRdb on the 5' RACE reads, yielding one entry per CDR3 protein. Among 96,000 or so distinct CDR3 sequences listed, under 9% were seen once. The CDR3 has 15 amino acids. Trimming removed 2 bases from V and 8 bases from J; junction bases left unmatched: 8. Germline assignment: CDR1 SGHRS and CDR2 YFSETQ. The specimen comprised CD8+ T cells not binding an NS4B(214-222) dextramer, sorted from PBMCs, sampled roughly 15 days after the first yellow fever vaccination. The sequence was obtained from a man between 18 and 35 years old who received the YFV17D yellow fever vaccine. The rearrangement uses TRBV5-1 and TRBJ1-4, with 8 bases that match TRBD1. CDR3 nucleotide sequence: TGCGCCAGCAGCTTCTTGGACAGGGAGGAGGAAAAACTGTTTTTT. Translation: CASSFLDREEEKLFF.